The clone carrying this TCR beta chain was seen a single time. Its cognate antigen is unknown. Its ends do not fully match the called genes, so a read error is possible. The record originates from a study of blood T cells in healthy people across ages. Study outcomes and limitations: Across the age range, TCR beta diversity per million T cells fell in a roughly linear way. Unknown donor CMV status possibly confounded expanded clonotype changes.

Per germline, CDR1 SGHKS and CDR2 YYEKEE (reference sequence). The CDR3 has 14 residues. Total RNA, at least 6 micrograms per sample, came from PBMCs. The second PCR ran roughly 7 to 12 cycles with a sample-barcoded 5' primer and J-beta primers. A single record per CDR3 protein comes from TCRdb applying MiXCR to the 5' RACE reads. The profile shows fewer than 2 million distinct CDR3 sequences, 39% of them singletons. This clonotype was obtained from a human donor in good health. This sequence joins TRBV5-5 and TRBJ2-4, with D perhaps matching TRBD1 or TRBD2 (5 bases each). Near its end, the DNA agrees better with TRBJ2-7, so the J call may be wrong. The sequenced sample was blood. CDR3 coding DNA: TGTGCCGGCAGCTGGGACGGGCTTTACTACGAGCAGTACTTC. It codes for CAGSWDGLYYEQYF.